This section outlines one TCR beta chain sequence together with its context. The antigen remains undetermined. For TCR beta, libraries came from iRepertoire HTBI primers and Arm-PCR of CDR3 regions. Using its own MiXCR run on the multiplex PCR reads, TCRdb lists one record per CDR3 protein. Among 500,000 to 800,000 distinct CDR3 sequences listed, around 30% were seen once. This sample was included in a study of regulatory T cells in long-lasting Graves disease. Study in general: The study counted Graves' disease as persistent given over 5 years of antithyroid drugs and positive TSH receptor antibodies. Study observations and caveats: Patients with persistent disease showed a bias toward TRBV28, TRBJ1-2 and TRBJ2-5.

Time point here: persistent/refractory GD, antithyroid drugs over 5 years with positive TRAb. PBMC RNA served as the TCR library source. This CDR3 contains 11 residues. Germline loops: CDR1 MDHEN, CDR2 SYDVKM. V dropped 5 bases and J dropped 9 bases, with 8 bases sitting between them. This clonotype originated in a female donor with Graves disease. The chain couples TRBV28 to TRBJ1-5; weak D call: TRBD1 (5 bases). This specimen consisted of peripheral blood mononuclear cells (PBMCs), obtained when the disease was refractory, from a patient treated with antithyroid drugs. DNA for the CDR3: TGTGCCAGCAGTCTAAGGGGGCCCCAGCATTTT. Translation gives CASSLRGPQHF.